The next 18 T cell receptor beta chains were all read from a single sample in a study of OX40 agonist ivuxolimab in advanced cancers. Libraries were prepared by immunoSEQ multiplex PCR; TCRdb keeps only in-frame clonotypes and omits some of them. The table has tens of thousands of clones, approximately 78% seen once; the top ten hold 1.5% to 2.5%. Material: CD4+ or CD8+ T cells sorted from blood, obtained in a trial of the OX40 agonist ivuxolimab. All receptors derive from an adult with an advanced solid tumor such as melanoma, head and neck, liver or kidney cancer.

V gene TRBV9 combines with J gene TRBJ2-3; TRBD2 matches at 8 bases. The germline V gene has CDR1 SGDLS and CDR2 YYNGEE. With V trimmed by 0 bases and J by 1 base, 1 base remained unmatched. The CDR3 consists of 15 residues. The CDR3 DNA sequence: TGTGCCAGCAGCGTAGTCGGGAGGGGCACAGATACGCAGTATTTT. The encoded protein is CASSVVGRGTDTQYF.

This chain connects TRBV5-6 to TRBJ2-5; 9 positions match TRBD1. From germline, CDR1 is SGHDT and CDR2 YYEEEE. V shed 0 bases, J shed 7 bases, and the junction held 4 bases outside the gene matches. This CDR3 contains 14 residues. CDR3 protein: CASSLGRQGGTQYF. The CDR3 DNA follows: TGTGCCAGCAGCTTGGGGCGACAGGGGGGGACCCAGTACTTC. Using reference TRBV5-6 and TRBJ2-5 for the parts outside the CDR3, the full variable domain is DAGVTQSPTHLIKTRGQQVTLRCSPKSGHDTVSWYQQALGQGPQFIFQYYEEEERQRGNFPDRFSGHQFPNYSSELNVNALLLGDSALYLCASSLGRQGGTQYFGPGTRLLVL.

The CDR3 coding sequence is TGTGCCAGCAGCTACCACCAGGGAGGCTATGGCTACACCTTC. This sequence encodes CASSYHQGGYGYTF. The chain employs TRBV7-9 and TRBJ1-2, with D possibly TRBD1 on 5 matching bases. The germline V gene encodes CDR1 SEHNR and CDR2 FQNEAQ (reference sequence). The CDR3 is 14 amino acids. V was cut by 4 bases and J by 4 bases, with 13 bases left in between.

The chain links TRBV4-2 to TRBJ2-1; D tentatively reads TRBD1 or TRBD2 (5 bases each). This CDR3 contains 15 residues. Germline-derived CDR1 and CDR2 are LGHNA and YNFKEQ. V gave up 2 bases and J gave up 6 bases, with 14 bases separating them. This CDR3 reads CASSQPGDLLNEQFF. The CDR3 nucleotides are TGTGCCAGCAGCCAACCCGGGGACCTACTCAATGAGCAGTTCTTC.

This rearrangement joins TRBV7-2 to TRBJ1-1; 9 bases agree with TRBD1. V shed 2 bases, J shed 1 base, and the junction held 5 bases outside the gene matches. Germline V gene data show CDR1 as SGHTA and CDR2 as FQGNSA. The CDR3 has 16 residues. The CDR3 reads CASSLRDRAWNTEAFF. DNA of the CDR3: TGTGCCAGCAGCTTAAGGGACAGGGCCTGGAACACTGAAGCTTTCTTT.

The CDR3 is CASSQDPRREAFF. CDR3 DNA sequence: TGCGCCAGCAGCCAAGATCCACGGAGAGAAGCTTTCTTT. V is TRBV4-3 and J is TRBJ1-1; D remains unclear. V was clipped by 0 bases and J by 8 bases, with 10 bases between them. Per the germline V gene, CDR1 is LGHNA and CDR2 is YSLEER. The CDR3 has 13 residues.

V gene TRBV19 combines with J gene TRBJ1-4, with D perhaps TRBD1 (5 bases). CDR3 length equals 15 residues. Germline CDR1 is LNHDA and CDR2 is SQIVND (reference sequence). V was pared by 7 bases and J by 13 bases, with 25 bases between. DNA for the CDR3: TGTGCCAGTAAATTGTGGGGCGACAAAGTAGGAGGACTGTTTTTT. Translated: CASKLWGDKVGGLFF.

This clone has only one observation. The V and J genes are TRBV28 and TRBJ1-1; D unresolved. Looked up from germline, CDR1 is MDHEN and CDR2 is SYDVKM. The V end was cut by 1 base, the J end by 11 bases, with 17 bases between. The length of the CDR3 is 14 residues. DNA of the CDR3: TGTGCCAGCAGTTTATCCATGGACCGGTCCGGGGCTTTCTTT. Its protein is CASSLSMDRSGAFF. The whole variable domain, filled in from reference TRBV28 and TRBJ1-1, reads DVKVTQSSRYLVKRTGEKVFLECVQDMDHENMFWYRQDPGLGLRLIYFSYDVKMKEKGDIPEGYSVSREKKERFSLILESASTNQTSMYLCASSLSMDRSGAFFGQGTRLTVV.

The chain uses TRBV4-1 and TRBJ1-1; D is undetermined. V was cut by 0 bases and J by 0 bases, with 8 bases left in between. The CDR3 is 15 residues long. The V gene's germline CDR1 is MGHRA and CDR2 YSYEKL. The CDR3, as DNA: TGCGCCAGCAGCCAAGAGCACATCATGAACACTGAAGCTTTCTTT. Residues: CASSQEHIMNTEAFF.

As DNA, the CDR3 is TGTGCCAGCAGCCAAGAAACGGGCCTTAGCACAGATACGCAGTATTTT. Its protein is CASSQETGLSTDTQYF. The chain uses TRBV4-2 and TRBJ2-3, with D uncertain. The CDR3 contains 16 residues. The ends were cut back, 0 bases at V and 0 bases at J, with 10 bases in the middle. Germline V gene sequence: CDR1 LGHNA, CDR2 YNFKEQ.

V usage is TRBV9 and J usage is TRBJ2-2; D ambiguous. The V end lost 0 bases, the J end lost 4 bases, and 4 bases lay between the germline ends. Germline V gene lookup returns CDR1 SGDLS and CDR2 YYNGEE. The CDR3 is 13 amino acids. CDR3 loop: CASSVGFTGELFF. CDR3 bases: TGTGCCAGCAGCGTAGGTTTCACCGGGGAGCTGTTTTTT.

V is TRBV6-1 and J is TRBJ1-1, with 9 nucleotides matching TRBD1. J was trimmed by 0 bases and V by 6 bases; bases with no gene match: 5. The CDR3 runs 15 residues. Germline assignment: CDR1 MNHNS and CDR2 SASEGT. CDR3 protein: CASRLQGAMNTEAFF. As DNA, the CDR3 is TGTGCCAGCAGACTACAGGGGGCAATGAACACTGAAGCTTTCTTT.

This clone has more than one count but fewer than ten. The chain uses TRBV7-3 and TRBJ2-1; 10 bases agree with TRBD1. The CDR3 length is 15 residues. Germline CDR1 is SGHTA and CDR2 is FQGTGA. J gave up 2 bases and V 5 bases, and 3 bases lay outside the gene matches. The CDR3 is CASSRQGAAYNEQFF. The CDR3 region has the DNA TGTGCCAGCAGCCGACAGGGGGCTGCCTACAATGAGCAGTTCTTC.

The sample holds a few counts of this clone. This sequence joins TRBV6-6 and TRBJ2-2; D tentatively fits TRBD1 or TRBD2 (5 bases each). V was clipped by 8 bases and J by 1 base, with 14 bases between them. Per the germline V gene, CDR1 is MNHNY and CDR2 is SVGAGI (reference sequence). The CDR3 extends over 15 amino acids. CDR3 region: CASQRGRVNTGELFF. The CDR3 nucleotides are TGTGCCAGCCAACGGGGCAGGGTGAACACCGGGGAGCTGTTTTTT.

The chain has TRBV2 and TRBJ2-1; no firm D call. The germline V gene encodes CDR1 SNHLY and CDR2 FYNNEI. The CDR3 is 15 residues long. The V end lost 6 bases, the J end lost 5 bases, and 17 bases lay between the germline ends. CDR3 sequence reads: CASSPTVSPNNEQFF. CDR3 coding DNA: TGTGCCAGCAGCCCCACGGTCTCCCCCAACAATGAGCAGTTCTTC. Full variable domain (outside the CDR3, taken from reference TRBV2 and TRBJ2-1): EPEVTQTPSHQVTQMGQEVILRCVPISNHLYFYWYRQILGQKVEFLVSFYNNEISEKSEIFDDQFSVERPDGSNFTLKIRSTKLEDSAMYFCASSPTVSPNNEQFFGPGTRLTVL.

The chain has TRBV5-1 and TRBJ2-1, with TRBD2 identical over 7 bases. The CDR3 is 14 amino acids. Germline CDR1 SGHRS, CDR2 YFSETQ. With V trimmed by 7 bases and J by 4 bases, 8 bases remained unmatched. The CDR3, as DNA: TGCGCCAGCTCCACTAGCGAATTTTACAATGAGCAGTTCTTC. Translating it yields CASSTSEFYNEQFF.

CDR3 sequence reads: CASSLNSAGVGETQYF. CDR3 coding DNA: TGTGCCAGCAGCTTAAATTCCGCGGGCGTTGGGGAGACCCAGTACTTC. V is TRBV7-3 and J is TRBJ2-5; weak D call: TRBD2 (5 bases). CDR3 length equals 16 residues. The germline CDR1 and CDR2 sequences are SGHTA and FQGTGA. Trimming stripped 1 base from V and 5 bases from J, with 17 bases between.

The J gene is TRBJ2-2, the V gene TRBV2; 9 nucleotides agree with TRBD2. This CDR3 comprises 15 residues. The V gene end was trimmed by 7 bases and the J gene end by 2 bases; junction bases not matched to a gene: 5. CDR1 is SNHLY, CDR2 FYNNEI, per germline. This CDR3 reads CASIRTSANTGELFF. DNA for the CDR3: TGTGCCAGCATTAGGACTAGCGCCAACACCGGGGAGCTGTTTTTT.